The rows below give T cell receptor beta chains drawn from one sample of a study of regulatory T cells in long-lasting Graves disease. From the multiplex PCR reads, TCRdb called clonotypes with MiXCR, one entry per CDR3 protein. The sample yields about 400,000 distinct CDR3 sequences, less than 25% seen once. This material consisted of peripheral blood mononuclear cells (PBMCs), taken when the disease was refractory, from a patient treated with antithyroid drugs. Every receptor here comes from a female donor with Graves disease. Each CDR3 is given without its conserved first and last residue. Each record gives: V gene, clone size, CDR3 protein. Not every row has a clone size; where given, it reads once, few, many or a size class.

TRBV4-3 | many | ASSQGGTSEETQY
TRBV27 | many | ASSLRRSLSYEQY
TRBV11-2 | many | ASSPGPGTGYSYEQY
TRBV25-1 | few | ATLTDWREQY
TRBV29-1 | many | SVRVTNEKLF
TRBV5-1 | few | ASSGRAGASAEQY
TRBV11-2 | many | ASSSRDRGRVETEAF
TRBV7-3 | many | ASSLSGTGGNEQY
TRBV11-2 | many | ASSGPPGANVLT
TRBV13 | many | ASSPRTSGWYEQY
TRBV20-1 | few | SARDRDRSYGYT
TRBV5-5 | NA | ASSLTGGSTEAF
TRBV15 | many | ATSRGADSNQPQH
TRBV20-1 | NA | SAAEGLSEQY
TRBV7-9 | once | ASSSVAGAGTDTQY
TRBV7-9 | NA | ASSRGSKDYGYT
TRBV14 | once | ASSLASGLAGELF
TRBV29-1 | NA | SVPTRGLFHEQY
TRBV12-3/TRBV12-4 | many | ASSSRSLLGQGERLEQY
TRBV20-1 | NA | SARPPEMRNTEAF
TRBV27 | many | ASTLKDRAYNSPLH
TRBV12-3/TRBV12-4 | NA | ASSSVTDTQY
TRBV20-1 | few | SARDIGGDTDTQY
TRBV12-3/TRBV12-4 | many | ASSLGQGGTYEQY
TRBV20-1 | many | SARDQASRETQY
TRBV30 | many | AWNPSPGTQY
TRBV4-2 | NA | ASSQGRAHEQY
TRBV11-2 | NA | ASSPGPYNSPLR
TRBV20-1 | NA | SARDRGANYEQY
TRBV5-5 | NA | ASSPPLAEANTGELF
TRBV15 | few | ATSRDFGPVNEKLF
TRBV11-2 | many | ASSLFNYGYT
TRBV28 | many | ASSLSPNSYEQY
TRBV10-3 | many | AIKREDLYEQY
TRBV2 | many | ASSGRLQLTMEQY
TRBV9 | NA | ASSVYGGVPEGTEAF
TRBV7-9 | NA | ASSPRQGAKAF
TRBV27 | many | ASSTSTGGGSPLH
TRBV2 | many | ASSWTQGYEQY
TRBV4-3 | few | ASSDSGQGNNSPLH
TRBV5-1 | NA | ASNLASGETQY
TRBV7-2 | NA | ASSLLGLAASTDTQY
TRBV9 | NA | ASSVAPVGAGGPNEQF
TRBV25-1 | NA | ASSDSGRRTGELF
TRBV20-1 | NA | SARVTGELF
TRBV28 | many | ASSRIAGVDEQY
TRBV19 | NA | ASSHPGGYGYT
TRBV13 | NA | ASSLAETRGYEQY
TRBV20-1 | many | SASLLLSYEQY
TRBV11-3 | NA | ASSLVGGGANTGELF
TRBV5-1 | many | ASTLGPDANTEAF
TRBV12-3/TRBV12-4 | NA | ASGFGSYNEQF